This T cell receptor (beta chain) was identified during a study of beta chain features in type 1 diabetes. Overall study context: Similarity in age, gender and cell yields was seen between patients and healthy donors. Study observations and caveats: Researchers report that Type 1 diabetes patients had moderately but significantly shorter TCRB CDR3s across all four CD4+ subsets. Shorter templates may be favored by PCR, equally so in patients and controls. A definitive answer on HLA type influencing TCRB rearrangement was not reached here.

As concerns this clone: Its antigen is currently unknown.

The germline V gene has CDR1 SGHNT and CDR2 YYREEE (reference sequence). The CDR3 is 13 amino acids. J was trimmed by 4 bases and V by 4 bases; bases with no gene match: 2. Blood was drawn once from each donor into heparinised tubes. The draws averaged about 120 mL. Of the isolated RNA, all was reverse transcribed, and so the sequenced material was expressed TCRB transcripts. Using immunoSEQ multiplex PCR, the repertoire was profiled, and TCRdb retains in-frame clones only, with some absent. This table has some 640,000 clones, roughly an eighth appearing once. The sequence was obtained from a man aged 18 to 29 with type 1 diabetes. Sequenced: naive CD4+ T cells from blood. The genes are TRBV5-4 and TRBJ2-3, with 8 bases matching TRBD1. The CDR3 is CASSRGQADTQYF. The CDR3 bases are TGTGCCAGCAGCCGGGGACAGGCAGATACGCAGTATTTT.